This is a list of T cell receptor beta chains from one sample in a study of T-cell memory formation after mild COVID-19. In TCRdb, the 5' RACE reads were re-called with MiXCR into one record per CDR3 protein. The top ten clones hold about 8.8% of a sample with around 450,000 distinct CDR3 sequences, about 19% of them seen once. Sequenced input: PBMCs or a T cell subset sorted from them (not recorded which). All receptors come from an adult woman who had mild COVID-19 (a few samples of this study predate the infection). Cell type and time point are not known. Both conserved end residues are part of each CDR3. A D gene is named only where the DNA matches it firmly. Expanded clones are given a class, and other clones once, few, many or no size at all.

CASSQLGGYNYGYTF,TGCGCCAGCAGCCAACTGGGAGGCTATAACTATGGCTACACCTTC,TRBJ1-2,-,few,TRBV4-1
CSATDLAGASYEQYF,TGCAGTGCTACCGACCTAGCGGGGGCATCCTACGAGCAGTACTTC,TRBJ2-7,TRBD2,few,TRBV20-1
CASRATGVHEQYF,TGCGCCAGCAGGGCGACAGGGGTCCACGAGCAGTACTTC,TRBJ2-7,TRBD1,-,TRBV5-1
CASSEPGQGVLNLFF,TGTGCCAGCAGCGAACCGGGACAGGGGGTTCTCAATTTGTTTTTT,TRBJ1-4,-,few,TRBV21-1
CASSLGIGRSYEQYF,TGTGCCAGCAGCTTGGGAATAGGGCGCTCCTACGAGCAGTACTTC,TRBJ2-7,-,many,TRBV7-8
CASSFRTDGAFF,TGTGCCAGCAGCTTTCGGACAGATGGAGCTTTCTTT,TRBJ1-1,-,-,TRBV7-9
CASSVGAGALGYGYTF,TGTGCCAGCAGCGTAGGGGCCGGGGCCCTGGGCTATGGCTACACCTTC,TRBJ1-2,-,-,TRBV9
CASRRGQETQYF,TGTGCCAGCCGCCGGGGGCAAGAGACCCAGTACTTC,TRBJ2-5,-,many,TRBV7-2
CASSPSMGGRHTGELFF,TGCGCCAGCAGCCCCAGTATGGGCGGGAGACACACCGGGGAGCTGTTTTTT,TRBJ2-2,TRBD2,-,TRBV4-3
CASSLGGGTVAKNIQYF,TGCGCCAGCAGCTTGGGAGGTGGGACAGTCGCCAAAAACATTCAGTACTTC,TRBJ2-4,TRBD1,many,TRBV5-1
CASSLSGSDLTDTQYF,TGTGCCAGCAGTTTAAGCGGGAGTGATCTCACAGATACGCAGTATTTT,TRBJ2-3,TRBD2,-,TRBV12-3/TRBV12-4
CASSPPGGSEQYF,TGTGCCAGCAGCCCCCCTGGGGGATCCGAGCAGTACTTC,TRBJ2-7,-,once,TRBV11-3
CASQPMVYYSSGDTQYF,TGTGCCAGCCAACCGATGGTGTACTACTCCTCAGGTGATACGCAGTATTTT,TRBJ2-3,-,-,TRBV12-3/TRBV12-4
CASSFPQGEPQHF,TGTGCCAGCAGCTTTCCACAGGGTGAGCCCCAGCATTTT,TRBJ1-5,-,-,TRBV13
CASSYGVRTGGSHEQYF,TGTGCCAGCAGTTACGGGGTCAGGACAGGGGGCAGCCACGAGCAGTACTTC,TRBJ2-7,TRBD1,-,TRBV6-2/TRBV6-3
CASAAPGISYNEQFF,TGTGCCAGCGCGGCACCCGGGATTTCCTACAATGAGCAGTTCTTC,TRBJ2-1,-,-,TRBV6-5
CASSQEPLGVTEAFF,TGCGCCAGCAGCCAAGAACCCCTAGGGGTTACTGAAGCTTTCTTT,TRBJ1-1,-,few,TRBV4-3